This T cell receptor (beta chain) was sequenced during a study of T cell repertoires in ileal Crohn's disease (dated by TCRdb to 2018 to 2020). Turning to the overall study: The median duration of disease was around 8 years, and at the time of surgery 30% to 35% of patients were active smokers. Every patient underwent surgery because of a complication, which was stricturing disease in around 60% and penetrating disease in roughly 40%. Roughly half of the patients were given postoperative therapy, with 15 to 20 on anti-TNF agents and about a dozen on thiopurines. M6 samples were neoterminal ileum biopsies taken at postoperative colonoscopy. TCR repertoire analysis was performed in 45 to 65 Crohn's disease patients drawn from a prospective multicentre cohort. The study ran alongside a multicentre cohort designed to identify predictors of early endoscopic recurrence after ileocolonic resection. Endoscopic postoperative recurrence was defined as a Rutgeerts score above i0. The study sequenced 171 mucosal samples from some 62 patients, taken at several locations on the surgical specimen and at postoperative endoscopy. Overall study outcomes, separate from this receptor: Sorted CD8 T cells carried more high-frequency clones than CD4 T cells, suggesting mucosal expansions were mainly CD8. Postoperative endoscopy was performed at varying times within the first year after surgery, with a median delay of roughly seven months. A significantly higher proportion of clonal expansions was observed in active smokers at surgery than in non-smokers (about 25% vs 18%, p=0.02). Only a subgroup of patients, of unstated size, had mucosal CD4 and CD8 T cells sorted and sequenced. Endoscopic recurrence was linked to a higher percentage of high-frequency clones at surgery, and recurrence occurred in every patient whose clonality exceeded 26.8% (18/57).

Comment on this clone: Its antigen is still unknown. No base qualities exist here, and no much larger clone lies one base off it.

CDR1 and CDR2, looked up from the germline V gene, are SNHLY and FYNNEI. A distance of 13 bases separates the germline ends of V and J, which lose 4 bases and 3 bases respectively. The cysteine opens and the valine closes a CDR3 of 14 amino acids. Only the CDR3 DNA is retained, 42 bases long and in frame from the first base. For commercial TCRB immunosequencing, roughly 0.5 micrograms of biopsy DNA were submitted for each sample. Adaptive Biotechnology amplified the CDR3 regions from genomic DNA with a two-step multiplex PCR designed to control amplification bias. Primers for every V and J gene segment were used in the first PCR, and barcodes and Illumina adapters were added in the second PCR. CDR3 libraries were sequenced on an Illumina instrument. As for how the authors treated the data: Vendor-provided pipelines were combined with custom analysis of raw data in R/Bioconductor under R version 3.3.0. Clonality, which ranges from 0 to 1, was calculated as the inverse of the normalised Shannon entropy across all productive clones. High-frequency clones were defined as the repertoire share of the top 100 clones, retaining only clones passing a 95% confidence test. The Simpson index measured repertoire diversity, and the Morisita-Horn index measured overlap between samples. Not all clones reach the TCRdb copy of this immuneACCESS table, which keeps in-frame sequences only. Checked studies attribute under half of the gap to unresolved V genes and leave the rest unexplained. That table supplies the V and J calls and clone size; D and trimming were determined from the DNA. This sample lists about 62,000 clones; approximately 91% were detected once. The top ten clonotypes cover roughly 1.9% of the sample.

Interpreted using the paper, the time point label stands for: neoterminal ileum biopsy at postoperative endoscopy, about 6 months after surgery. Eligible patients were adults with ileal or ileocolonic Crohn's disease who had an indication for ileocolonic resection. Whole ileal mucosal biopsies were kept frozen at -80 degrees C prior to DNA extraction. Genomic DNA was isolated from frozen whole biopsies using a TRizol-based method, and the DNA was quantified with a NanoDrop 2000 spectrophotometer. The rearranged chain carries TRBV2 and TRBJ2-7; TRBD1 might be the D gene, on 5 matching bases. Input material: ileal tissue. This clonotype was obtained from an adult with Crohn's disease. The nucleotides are TGTGCCAGCAGTGGTTTAAGGGGTCACTACGAGCAGTACGTC. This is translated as CASSGLRGHYEQYV.